The 32 T cell receptor beta chains in this list originate from one sample, sequenced in a study of cytomegalovirus exposure and HLA in healthy donors. PCR involved 60 Vbeta and 13 Jbeta primers. TCRdb's copy holds only in-frame clones and misses some; the assay was immunoSEQ multiplex PCR. The repertoire holds about 120,000 clones, with roughly 74% as singletons. Sequenced sample: PBMCs. These receptors were taken from a woman aged 25 to 39 in good health and CMV-seronegative.

The chain recombines TRBV11-2 with TRBJ1-1, with TRBD1 identical over 7 bases. The CDR3 extends over 12 amino acids. CDR1 is SGHAT and CDR2 is FQNNGV in the germline V gene. V gave up 8 bases and J gave up 9 bases; unmatched junction bases: 9. The CDR3 spells CASLQQGPKAFF. CDR3 coding DNA: TGTGCCAGCTTACAACAGGGGCCAAAAGCTTTCTTT.

In this sample, this clone turned up once. The chain couples TRBV2 to TRBJ1-2; D is unresolved. The germline V and J ends were trimmed by 2 bases and 4 bases, with 5 bases remaining between them. There are 12 residues in the CDR3. CDR1 SNHLY and CDR2 FYNNEI come from the germline V gene. CDR3 in DNA: TGTGCCAGCAGTGAAAATAGCTATGGCTACACCTTC. Encoded protein: CASSENSYGYTF.

The CDR3 bases are TGCGCCAGCAGGGAAGGACTAGCGTTCTCCTACGAGCAGTACTTC. This gives the protein CASREGLAFSYEQYF. This chain uses TRBV5-1 with TRBJ2-7, with 9 bases lining up with TRBD2. This CDR3 has 15 amino acids. Germline CDR1 reads SGHRS; CDR2 reads YFSETQ. J lost 0 bases, V lost 5 bases, and 6 bases had no gene match.

The rearrangement joins TRBV28 to TRBJ2-5; 7 bases agree with TRBD1. V trimming: 9 bases; J trimming: 7 bases; junction bases outside the gene matches: 17. CDR3 size: 15 residues. Germline lookup yields CDR1 MDHEN and CDR2 SYDVKM. CDR3 bases: TGTGCCAGTACCGGGACAGATTCGGTCCGGGGGACCCAGTACTTC. It specifies CASTGTDSVRGTQYF.

The CDR3 is CASLSGGADTQYF. The CDR3, as DNA: TGTGCCTCCCTTAGCGGGGGGGCAGATACGCAGTATTTT. The chain recombines TRBV30 with TRBJ2-3; 11 bases line up with TRBD2. This CDR3 is built from 13 residues. Germline values: CDR1 GTSNPN, CDR2 SVGIG (reference sequence). The V segment lost 7 bases and the J segment 4 bases; nucleotides outside the gene matches: 4.

As for this clone: An end of the junction does not agree with germline; a read error may underlie this. This rearrangement joins TRBV6-1 to TRBJ1-4; D is unclear. The CDR3 runs to 12 residues. In germline, CDR1 is MNHNS, CDR2 SASEGT. The CDR3 bases are TGTGCCAGCAGGACTCCTACTAGACGCTTTTTATTT. Protein sequence: CASRTPTRRFLF.

The V and J genes are TRBV7-8 and TRBJ1-1; the D is unclear. CDR1 and CDR2 (germline): SGHVS, FQNEAQ. V lost 1 base and J 11 bases, leaving 14 bases between the germline ends. The CDR3 totals 13 residues. The CDR3 loop reads CASSLGVQPMAFF. CDR3 in DNA: TGTGCCAGCAGCTTAGGCGTCCAACCTATGGCTTTCTTT. The full variable domain, its missing parts supplied by reference TRBV7-8 and TRBJ1-1, is GAGVSQSPRYKVAKRGQDVALRCDPISGHVSLFWYQQALGQGPEFLTYFQNEAQLDKSGLPSDRFFAERPEGSVSTLKIQRTQQEDSAVYLCASSLGVQPMAFFGQGTRLTVV.

This sequence joins TRBV18 and TRBJ2-1; the match to TRBD2 covers 8 bases. Germline V gene sequence: CDR1 KGHSH, CDR2 LQKENI. The CDR3 sequence is 16 residues long. Germline trimming cut 3 bases from V and 4 bases from J; bases unmatched to any gene: 8. The CDR3 DNA is TGTGCCAGCTCACCTTCCGGGACTAGGACTTACAATGAGCAGTTCTTC. This codes for CASSPSGTRTYNEQFF.

V usage is TRBV6-5 and J usage is TRBJ2-2, with 7 bases lining up with TRBD1. Germline assignment: CDR1 MNHEY and CDR2 SVGAGI. The CDR3 loop spans 16 amino acids. After removal of 0 bases from V and 4 bases from J, the junction contained 5 bases not matched to a gene. The CDR3: CASSYSTTGTTGELFF. The CDR3 region has the DNA TGTGCCAGCAGTTACTCTACGACAGGGACCACCGGGGAGCTGTTTTTT.

V usage is TRBV7-2 and J usage is TRBJ2-2; possibly TRBD2 for D (7 bases). Germline CDR1 is SGHTA and CDR2 is FQGNSA. The V gene lost 5 bases and the J gene lost 7 bases, with 14 bases spanning the gap. This CDR3 spans 14 amino acids. The CDR3 is CASSVGGAVGELFF. The CDR3 DNA reads as TGTGCCAGCAGCGTGGGGGGGGCGGTCGGGGAGCTGTTTTTT.

The rearrangement links TRBV19 to TRBJ2-1, with TRBD1 as a possible D gene (5 bases). The CDR3 runs to 14 residues. Trimming cost V 6 bases and J 5 bases, with 14 bases left between them. The germline gives CDR1 LNHDA, CDR2 SQIVND (reference sequence). The CDR3 sequence: CASRGQGINNEQFF. CDR3 in DNA: TGTGCCAGTAGAGGGCAGGGTATTAACAATGAGCAGTTCTTC.

The V call is TRBV30, the J call TRBJ1-1; D not certain. V lost 0 bases to trimming and J lost 12 bases, with 14 bases between them. The CDR3 extends over 12 amino acids. The germline V gene has CDR1 GTSNPN and CDR2 SVGIG (reference sequence). This CDR3 reads CAWSVNGGRSFF. As DNA, the CDR3 is TGTGCCTGGAGTGTAAATGGAGGCCGGTCTTTCTTT.

The chain is built from TRBV6-5 and TRBJ1-2; D remains unclear. The CDR3 is made up of 13 amino acids. CDR1 is MNHEY, CDR2 SVGAGI, per germline. V dropped 2 bases and J dropped 5 bases, with 9 bases sitting between them. CDR3 amino acids: CASSYRGGYGYTF. CDR3 nucleotides: TGTGCCAGCAGTTACCGAGGCGGTTATGGCTACACCTTC.

The rearrangement uses TRBV7-3 and TRBJ1-1; D remains unclear. Germline-derived CDR1 and CDR2 are SGHTA and FQGTGA. Deletions cut 5 bases from V and 1 base from J, with 29 bases between. This CDR3 comprises 20 residues. CDR3 in amino acids: CASSPHRLGGVSVKNTEAFF. The CDR3 DNA is TGTGCCAGCAGCCCCCATAGGCTCGGCGGGGTCTCGGTAAAGAACACTGAAGCTTTCTTT. The full variable domain, with the rest looked up from reference TRBV7-3 and TRBJ1-1, is GAGVSQTPSNKVTEKGKYVELRCDPISGHTALYWYRQSLGQGPEFLIYFQGTGAADDSGLPNDRFFAVRPEGSVSTLKIQRTERGDSAVYLCASSPHRLGGVSVKNTEAFFGQGTRLTVV.

This rearrangement joins TRBV29-1 to TRBJ1-1; 7 bases agree with TRBD1. Germline V CDR1 and CDR2: SQVTM, ANQGSEA. The CDR3 is 11 amino acids. Trimming at V came to 6 bases and at J to 8 bases, leaving 6 bases not matched to a gene. The CDR3 protein is CSVRWDREAFF. The CDR3 bases are TGCAGCGTCAGGTGGGACAGAGAAGCTTTCTTT.

The chain uses TRBV15 and TRBJ1-4; 10 bases match TRBD1. This CDR3 has 15 residues. From germline, CDR1 is LNHNV and CDR2 YYDKDF (reference sequence). The trim removed 5 bases at V and 8 bases at J, leaving 8 bases unmatched. Here the CDR3 DNA reads TGTGCCACCAGCGCCAGGACAGGGGGAGGCGAAAAACTGTTTTTT. Its protein product is CATSARTGGGEKLFF.

The rearrangement uses TRBV29-1 and TRBJ2-1; the match to TRBD2 covers 9 bases. The CDR3 is 14 residues long. V lost 1 base, J lost 9 bases, and 7 bases stayed unmatched. Germline CDR1 reads SQVTM; CDR2 reads ANQGSEA. CDR3 bases: TGCAGCGTTGAAGGGGGCGGGGGGGAGGTTGAGCAGTTCTTC. Amino acid sequence: CSVEGGGGEVEQFF.

The chain joins TRBV19 to TRBJ1-1; TRBD1 aligns across 7 bases. The CDR3 has 13 residues. Germline loops: CDR1 LNHDA, CDR2 SQIVND (reference sequence). The V segment lost 6 bases and the J segment 1 base; nucleotides outside the gene matches: 2. The CDR3 region is CASRGGRNTEAFF. The CDR3 DNA sequence: TGTGCCAGTAGAGGGGGCAGGAACACTGAAGCTTTCTTT.

V and J are TRBV6-6 and TRBJ1-2; 10 bases match TRBD1. The CDR3 has 15 amino acids. The J segment lost 4 bases and the V segment lost 2 bases, leaving 4 bases of the junction unmatched. Germline V lookup: CDR1 MNHNY, CDR2 SVGAGI (reference sequence). CDR3: CASSYGQGDGYGYTF. The CDR3 coding sequence is TGTGCCAGCAGTTACGGACAGGGGGATGGCTATGGCTACACCTTC.

The V gene is TRBV7-9, the J gene TRBJ2-3, with 9 positions matching TRBD2. Per the germline V gene, CDR1 is SEHNR and CDR2 is FQNEAQ (reference sequence). This CDR3 region has 15 residues. The trim removed 5 bases at V and 0 bases at J, leaving 3 bases unmatched. The DNA of the CDR3 is TGTGCCAGCAGCCGTAGCGGGGGAAGCACAGATACGCAGTATTTT. Its translation: CASSRSGGSTDTQYF.

This chain joins TRBV7-2 and TRBJ2-7; unclear D gene. Germline V gene data show CDR1 as SGHTA and CDR2 as FQGNSA. This CDR3 region has 13 residues. V was clipped by 1 base and J by 3 bases, with 7 bases between them. CDR3 bases: TGTGCCAGCAGCTTAGACAGATACTACGAGCAGTACTTC. Translated, it gives CASSLDRYYEQYF.

This chain uses TRBV12-5 with TRBJ1-5; D gene ambiguous. The CDR3 is 15 amino acids. Trimming took off 5 bases at V and 6 bases at J, with 17 bases between the two ends. CDR1 and CDR2 (germline): LGHNT, FRNRAP. CDR3 sequence reads: CASGHRGWGGQPQHF. In DNA, the CDR3 is TGTGCTAGTGGTCACCGGGGATGGGGTGGTCAGCCCCAGCATTTT.

The chain recombines TRBV29-1 with TRBJ2-1, with D maybe TRBD2 (5 bases). The V gene lost 4 bases and the J gene lost 8 bases, with 12 bases spanning the gap. The CDR3 is made up of 12 amino acids. Germline V gives CDR1 SQVTM, CDR2 ANQGSEA. Here the CDR3 reads CSVGTPADEQFF. CDR3 sequence (DNA): TGCAGCGTTGGGACTCCCGCAGATGAGCAGTTCTTC.

The chain combines TRBV5-1 with TRBJ2-7; TRBD2 is a possible D gene (6 bases). Germline V CDR1 and CDR2: SGHRS, YFSETQ. The V gene lost 3 bases and the J gene lost 2 bases, with 18 bases spanning the gap. The CDR3 is 16 residues long. The CDR3 is CASSSTLGRTTYEQYF. CDR3 DNA sequence: TGCGCCAGCAGCTCAACGCTTGGACGGACTACCTACGAGCAGTACTTC.

The chain employs TRBV4-1 and TRBJ2-5, with 10 positions matching TRBD2. Germline lookup yields CDR1 MGHRA and CDR2 YSYEKL. The V segment lost 2 bases and the J segment 4 bases; nucleotides outside the gene matches: 10. The CDR3 extends over 17 amino acids. The CDR3 bases are TGCGCCAGCAGCCAATCCGATCCAGCGGGGGGGCGAGAGACCCAGTACTTC. Protein: CASSQSDPAGGRETQYF.

V is TRBV29-1 and J is TRBJ2-5; D is perhaps TRBD2 (6 bases). V was trimmed by 6 bases and J by 4 bases, leaving 21 bases between them. Per the germline V gene, CDR1 is SQVTM and CDR2 is ANQGSEA. There are 15 residues in the CDR3. The CDR3 bases are TGCAGCGTGGGGGGAATAATTTCCCGGGGAGAGACCCAGTACTTC. Amino acids: CSVGGIISRGETQYF.

The chain carries TRBV6-5 and TRBJ2-2; D not certain. Germline CDR1 and CDR2: MNHEY and SVGAGI. The CDR3 runs 13 residues. Trimming left V 6 bases short and J 3 bases short, with 8 bases between. CDR3 DNA: TGTGCCAGCAGGTCACAAGACACCGGGGAGCTGTTTTTT. Its protein product is CASRSQDTGELFF.

The chain joins TRBV5-6 to TRBJ1-2; 9 nucleotides match TRBD1. Trimming took 4 bases from V and 6 from J; bases not matched to a gene: 7. CDR3 size: 14 residues. Per the germline V gene, CDR1 is SGHDT and CDR2 is YYEEEE. The CDR3, as DNA: TGTGCCAGCAGCCCGGCGGACAGGGGTCATGGCTACACCTTC. This codes for CASSPADRGHGYTF.

The CDR3, as DNA: TGCGCCAGCAGCAGGACAGCGAACACTGAAGCTTTCTTT. Encoded protein: CASSRTANTEAFF. V usage is TRBV5-1 and J usage is TRBJ1-1, with D perhaps matching TRBD1 (6 bases). Germline assignment: CDR1 SGHRS and CDR2 YFSETQ. V lost 4 bases, J lost 1 base, and 8 bases lay in between. This CDR3 region has 13 residues.

This clone showed up just a few times. This chain joins TRBV5-1 and TRBJ1-2, with 7 bases that match TRBD1. The CDR3 sequence is 15 residues long. Trimming cost V 4 bases and J 7 bases; bases outside gene matches: 13. Germline CDR1 reads SGHRS; CDR2 reads YFSETQ. The CDR3 coding sequence is TGCGCCAGCAGCGGATCGGGACAGCGGATCGGTGGCTACACCTTC. Translated: CASSGSGQRIGGYTF.

The sample holds one count of this clone. The chain combines TRBV5-1 with TRBJ1-1; 12 bases map to TRBD1. Germline V gene data show CDR1 as SGHRS and CDR2 as YFSETQ. The J segment lost 12 bases and the V segment lost 4 bases, leaving 7 bases of the junction unmatched. The CDR3 is made up of 13 amino acids. The DNA for the CDR3 is TGCGCCAGCAGCGGGGGACAGGGGGCGGGAACTTTCTTT. Translation gives CASSGGQGAGTFF.

The V call is TRBV5-1, the J call TRBJ1-1, with D unclear. Per germline, CDR1 SGHRS and CDR2 YFSETQ. The germline V and J ends were trimmed by 1 base and 3 bases, with 22 bases remaining between them. The CDR3 extends over 18 amino acids. The CDR3 DNA sequence: TGCGCCAGCAGCTTGACGGTCGGGGATTCCTCTCAGGACACTGAAGCTTTCTTT. This encodes CASSLTVGDSSQDTEAFF. The full variable domain, its missing parts supplied by reference TRBV5-1 and TRBJ1-1, is KAGVTQTPRYLIKTRGQQVTLSCSPISGHRSVSWYQQTPGQGLQFLFEYFSETQRNKGNFPGRFSGRQFSNSRSEMNVSTLELGDSALYLCASSLTVGDSSQDTEAFFGQGTRLTVV.